This entry is about one T cell receptor (beta chain). Its specificity is not known. Alongside a J-beta primer mix, a sample-barcoded 5' primer served in a second PCR lasting about 7 to 11 cycles. Any given sample supplied a minimum of 2.5 million CDR3-containing paired-end reads. TCRdb redid the calling of the 5' RACE reads with MiXCR, one entry per CDR3 protein. The profile shows hundreds of thousands of distinct CDR3 sequences, around 54% of them singletons. This entry is derived from a study of blood T cells in healthy people across ages. Germline values: CDR1 LNHNV, CDR2 YYDKDF (reference sequence). V lost 0 bases and J lost 11, with 16 bases in between. The CDR3 contains 14 residues. Study-level points and caveats: Correlation between TCR beta diversity and naive T cell percentage was strong. PBMCs were not sorted, which prevented a conclusive comparison of naive versus antigen-experienced cells.

This sequence originates from a man in his 60s in good health. V is TRBV15 and J is TRBJ2-5; the D gene is possibly TRBD2 (6 bases). Specimen: blood. CDR3 region: CATSRDRELLEQYF. The CDR3 region has the DNA TGTGCCACCAGCAGAGATCGGGAGCTATTAGAGCAGTACTTC.